This TCR beta chain is drawn from a study of shared clonotypes between healthy human individuals. Regarding the study as a whole: In general, naive subsets displayed greater estimated richness than memory subsets did. Clonotype sharing across several donors was observed for around 4.5% of naive CD4 clonotypes. Non-shared clonotypes showed lower generation probabilities than clonotypes common to all four donors.

Sequencing used immunoSEQ multiplex PCR; TCRdb keeps in-frame clones, though not all of them. The data hold roughly 2.1 million clones, with 85% to 95% observed a single time. Germline CDR1 and CDR2: SNHLY and FYNNEI. Trimming removed 4 bases from V and 2 bases from J; junction bases left unmatched: 5. The CDR3 is made up of 16 amino acids. Only CD45RO-negative cells positively selected for CCR7 counted as naive CD8 cells, so terminally differentiated effector memory CD45RA+ cells were excluded. This clone occurred once. Its specificity is not known. The chain recombines TRBV2 with TRBJ2-7, with 13 bases lining up with TRBD2. Sequenced input: naive CD8+ T cells from PBMCs. The TCR comes from a man aged 18-30 years in good health. Some clones in this sample may be carry-over from other donors' samples. The DNA for the CDR3 is TGTGCCAGCAGTGCTCGACTAGCGGGAGGCACCTACGAGCAGTACTTC. It codes for CASSARLAGGTYEQYF.